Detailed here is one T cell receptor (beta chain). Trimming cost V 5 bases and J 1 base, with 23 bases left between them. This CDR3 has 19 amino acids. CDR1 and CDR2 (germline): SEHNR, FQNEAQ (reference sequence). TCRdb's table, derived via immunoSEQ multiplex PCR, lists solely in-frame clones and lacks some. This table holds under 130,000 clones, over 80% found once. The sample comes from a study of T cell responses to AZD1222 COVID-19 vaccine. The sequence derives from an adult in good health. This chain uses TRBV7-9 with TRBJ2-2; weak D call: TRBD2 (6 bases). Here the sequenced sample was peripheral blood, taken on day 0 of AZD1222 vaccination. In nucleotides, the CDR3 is TGTGCCAGCAGCCAACCAGGAGGGCCGAGCAGAAAGAACACCGGGGAGCTGTTTTTT. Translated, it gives CASSQPGGPSRKNTGELFF.